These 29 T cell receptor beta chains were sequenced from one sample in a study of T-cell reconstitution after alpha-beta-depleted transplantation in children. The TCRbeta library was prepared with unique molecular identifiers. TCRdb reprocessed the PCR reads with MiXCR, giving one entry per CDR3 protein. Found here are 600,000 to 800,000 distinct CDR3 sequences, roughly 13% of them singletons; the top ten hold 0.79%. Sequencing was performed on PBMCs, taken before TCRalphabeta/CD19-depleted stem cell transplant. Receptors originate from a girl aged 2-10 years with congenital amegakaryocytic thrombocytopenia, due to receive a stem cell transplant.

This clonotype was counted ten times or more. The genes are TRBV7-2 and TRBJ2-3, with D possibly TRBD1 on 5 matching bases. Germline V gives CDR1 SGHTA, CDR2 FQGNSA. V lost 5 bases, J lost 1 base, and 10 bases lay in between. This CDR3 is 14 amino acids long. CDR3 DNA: TGTGCCAGCAGCGGACAAAGCGGCACAGATACGCAGTATTTT. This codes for CASSGQSGTDTQYF. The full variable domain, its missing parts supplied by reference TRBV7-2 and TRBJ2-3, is GAGVSQSPSNKVTEKGKDVELRCDPISGHTALYWYRQSLGQGLEFLIYFQGNSAPDKSGLPSDRFSAERTGGSVSTLTIQRTQQEDSAVYLCASSGQSGTDTQYFGPGTRLTVL.

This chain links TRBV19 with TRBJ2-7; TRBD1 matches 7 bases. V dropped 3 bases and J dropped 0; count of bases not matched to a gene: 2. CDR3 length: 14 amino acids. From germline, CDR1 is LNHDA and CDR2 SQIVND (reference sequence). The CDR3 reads CASSMGQPSYEQYF. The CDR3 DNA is TGTGCCAGTAGTATGGGACAGCCCTCCTACGAGCAGTACTTC.

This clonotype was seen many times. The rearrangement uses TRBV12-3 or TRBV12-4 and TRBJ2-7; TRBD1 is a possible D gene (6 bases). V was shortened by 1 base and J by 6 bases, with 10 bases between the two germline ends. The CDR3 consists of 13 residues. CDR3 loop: CASSLGRGGEQYF. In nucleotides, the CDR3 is TGTGCCAGCAGTTTAGGACGAGGGGGCGAGCAGTACTTC.

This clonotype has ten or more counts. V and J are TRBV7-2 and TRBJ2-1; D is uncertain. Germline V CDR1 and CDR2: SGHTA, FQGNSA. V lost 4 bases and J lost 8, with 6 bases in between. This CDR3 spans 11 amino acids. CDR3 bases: TGTGCCAGCAGCTGGAGCCATGAGCAGTTCTTC. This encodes CASSWSHEQFF.

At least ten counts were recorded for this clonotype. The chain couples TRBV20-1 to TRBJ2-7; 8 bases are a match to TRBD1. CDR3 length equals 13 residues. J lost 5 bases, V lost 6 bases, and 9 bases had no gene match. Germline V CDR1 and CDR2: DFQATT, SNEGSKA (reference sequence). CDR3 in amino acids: CSAEPGQDDEQYF. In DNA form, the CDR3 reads TGCAGTGCCGAACCGGGACAGGATGACGAGCAGTACTTC.

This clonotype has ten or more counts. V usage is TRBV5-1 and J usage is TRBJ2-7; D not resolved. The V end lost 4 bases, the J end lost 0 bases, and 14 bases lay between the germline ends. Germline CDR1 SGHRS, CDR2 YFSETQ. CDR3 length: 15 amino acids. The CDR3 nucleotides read TGCGCCAGCAGCCCGTTAGGGCGGAGCTCCTACGAGCAGTACTTC. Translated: CASSPLGRSSYEQYF.

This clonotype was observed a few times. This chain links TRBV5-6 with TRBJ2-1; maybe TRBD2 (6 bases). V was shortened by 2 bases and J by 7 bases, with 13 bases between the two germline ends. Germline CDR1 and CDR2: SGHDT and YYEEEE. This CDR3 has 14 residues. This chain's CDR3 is CASSFRLEGNEQFF. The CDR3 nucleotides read TGTGCCAGCAGCTTCCGACTAGAGGGAAATGAGCAGTTCTTC. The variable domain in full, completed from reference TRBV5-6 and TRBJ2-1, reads DAGVTQSPTHLIKTRGQQVTLRCSPKSGHDTVSWYQQALGQGPQFIFQYYEEEERQRGNFPDRFSGHQFPNYSSELNVNALLLGDSALYLCASSFRLEGNEQFFGPGTRLTVL.

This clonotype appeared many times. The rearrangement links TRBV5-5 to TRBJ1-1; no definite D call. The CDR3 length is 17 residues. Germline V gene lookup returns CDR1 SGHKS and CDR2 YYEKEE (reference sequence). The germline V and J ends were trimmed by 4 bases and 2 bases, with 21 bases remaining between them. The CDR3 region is CASSPRGRIKINTEAFF. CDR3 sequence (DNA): TGTGCCAGCAGCCCGCGCGGGAGGATTAAAATCAACACTGAAGCTTTCTTT.

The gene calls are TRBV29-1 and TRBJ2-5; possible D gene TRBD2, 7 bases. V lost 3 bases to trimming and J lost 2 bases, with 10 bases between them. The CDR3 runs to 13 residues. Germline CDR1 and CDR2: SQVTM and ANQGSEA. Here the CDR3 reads CSVEGGLQETQYF. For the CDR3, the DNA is TGCAGCGTTGAGGGGGGGCTACAAGAGACCCAGTACTTC.

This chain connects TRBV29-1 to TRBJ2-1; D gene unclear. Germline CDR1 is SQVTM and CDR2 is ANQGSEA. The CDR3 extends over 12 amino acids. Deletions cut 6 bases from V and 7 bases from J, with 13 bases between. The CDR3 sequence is CSVSSSRNEQFF. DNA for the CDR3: TGCAGCGTATCGTCTAGTCGGAATGAGCAGTTCTTC.

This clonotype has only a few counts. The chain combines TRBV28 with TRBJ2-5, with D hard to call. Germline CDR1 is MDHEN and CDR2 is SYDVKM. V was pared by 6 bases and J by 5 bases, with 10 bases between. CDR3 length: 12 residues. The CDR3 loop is CASRTIGETQYF. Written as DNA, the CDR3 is TGTGCCAGCAGGACGATAGGGGAGACCCAGTACTTC.

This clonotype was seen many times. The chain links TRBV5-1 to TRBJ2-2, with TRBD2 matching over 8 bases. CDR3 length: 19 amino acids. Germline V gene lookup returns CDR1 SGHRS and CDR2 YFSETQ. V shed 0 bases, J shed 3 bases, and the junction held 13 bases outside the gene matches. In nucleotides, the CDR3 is TGCGCCAGCAGCTTGGATGGTAGCGGGGTAGTTTTTGACACCGGGGAGCTGTTTTTT. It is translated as CASSLDGSGVVFDTGELFF.

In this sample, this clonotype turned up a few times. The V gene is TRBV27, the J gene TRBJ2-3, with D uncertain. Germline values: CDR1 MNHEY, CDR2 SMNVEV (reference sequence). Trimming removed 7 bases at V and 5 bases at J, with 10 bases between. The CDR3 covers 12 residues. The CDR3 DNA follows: TGTGCCAGCAACGGGTTGGGAGATACGCAGTATTTT. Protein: CASNGLGDTQYF.

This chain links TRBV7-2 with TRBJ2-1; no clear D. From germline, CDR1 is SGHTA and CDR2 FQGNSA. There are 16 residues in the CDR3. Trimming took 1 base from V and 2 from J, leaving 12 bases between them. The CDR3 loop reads CASSLGVSRAYNEQFF. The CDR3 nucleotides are TGTGCCAGCAGCTTAGGGGTCTCTAGGGCCTACAATGAGCAGTTCTTC. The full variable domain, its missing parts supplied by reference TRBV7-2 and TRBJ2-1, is GAGVSQSPSNKVTEKGKDVELRCDPISGHTALYWYRQSLGQGLEFLIYFQGNSAPDKSGLPSDRFSAERTGGSVSTLTIQRTQQEDSAVYLCASSLGVSRAYNEQFFGPGTRLTVL.

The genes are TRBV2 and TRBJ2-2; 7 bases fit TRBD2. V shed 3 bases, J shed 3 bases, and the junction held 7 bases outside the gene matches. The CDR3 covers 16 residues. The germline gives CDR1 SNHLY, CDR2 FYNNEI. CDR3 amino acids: CASSDPGSGDTGELFF. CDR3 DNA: TGTGCCAGCAGTGACCCCGGGAGCGGGGACACCGGGGAGCTGTTTTTT.

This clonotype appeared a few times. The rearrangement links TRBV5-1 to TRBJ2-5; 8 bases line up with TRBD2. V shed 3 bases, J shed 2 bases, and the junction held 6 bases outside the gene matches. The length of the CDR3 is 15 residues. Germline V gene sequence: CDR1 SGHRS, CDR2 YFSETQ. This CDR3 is CASSYSGAIQETQYF. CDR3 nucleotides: TGCGCCAGCAGCTATAGCGGGGCTATACAAGAGACCCAGTACTTC.

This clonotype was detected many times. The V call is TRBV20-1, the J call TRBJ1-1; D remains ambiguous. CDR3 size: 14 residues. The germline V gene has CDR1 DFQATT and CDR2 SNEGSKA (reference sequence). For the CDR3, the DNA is TGCAGCGCAAGCGATAAAAGGTCGAACACTGAAGCTTTCTTT. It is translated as CSASDKRSNTEAFF.

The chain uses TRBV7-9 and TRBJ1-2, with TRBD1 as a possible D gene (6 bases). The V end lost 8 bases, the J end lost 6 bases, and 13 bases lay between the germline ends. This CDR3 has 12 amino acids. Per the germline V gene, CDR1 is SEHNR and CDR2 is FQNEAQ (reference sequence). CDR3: CASRTAPNGYTF. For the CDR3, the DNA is TGTGCCAGCCGGACAGCCCCTAATGGCTACACCTTC.

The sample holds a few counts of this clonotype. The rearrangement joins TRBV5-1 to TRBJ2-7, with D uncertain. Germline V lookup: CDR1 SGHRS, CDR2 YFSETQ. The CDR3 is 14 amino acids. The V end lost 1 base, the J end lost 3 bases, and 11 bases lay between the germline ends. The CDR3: CASSLQHADYEQYF. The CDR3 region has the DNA TGCGCCAGCAGCTTGCAGCACGCGGACTACGAGCAGTACTTC.

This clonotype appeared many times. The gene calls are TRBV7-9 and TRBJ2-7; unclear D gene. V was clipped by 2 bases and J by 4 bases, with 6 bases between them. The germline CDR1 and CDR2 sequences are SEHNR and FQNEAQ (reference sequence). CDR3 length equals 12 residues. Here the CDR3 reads CASSLHGYEQYF. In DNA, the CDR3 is TGTGCCAGCAGCTTACATGGATACGAGCAGTACTTC.

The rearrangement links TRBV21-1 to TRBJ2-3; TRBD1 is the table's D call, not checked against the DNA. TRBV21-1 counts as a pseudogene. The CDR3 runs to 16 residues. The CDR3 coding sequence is TGTGCCAGCAGCGACCGAGGACATATAAACACAGATACGCAGTATTTT. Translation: CASSDRGHINTDTQYF.

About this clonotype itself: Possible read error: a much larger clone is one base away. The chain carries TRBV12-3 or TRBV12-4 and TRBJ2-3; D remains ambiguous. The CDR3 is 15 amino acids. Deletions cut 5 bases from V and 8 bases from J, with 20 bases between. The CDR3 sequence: CASSGSKVDVGTQYF. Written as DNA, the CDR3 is TGTGCCAGCAGTGGTTCCAAGGTGGATGTCGGTACGCAGTATTTT.

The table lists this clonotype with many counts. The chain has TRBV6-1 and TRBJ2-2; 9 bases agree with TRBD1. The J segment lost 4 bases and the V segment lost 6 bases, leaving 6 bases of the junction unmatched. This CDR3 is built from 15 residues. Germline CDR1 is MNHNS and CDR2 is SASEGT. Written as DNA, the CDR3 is TGTGCCAGCAGGGACCGGGACAGGGCCACCGGGGAGCTGTTTTTT. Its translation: CASRDRDRATGELFF.

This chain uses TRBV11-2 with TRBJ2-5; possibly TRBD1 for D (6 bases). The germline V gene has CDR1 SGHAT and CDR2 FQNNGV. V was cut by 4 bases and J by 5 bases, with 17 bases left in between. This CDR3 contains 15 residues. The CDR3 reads CASSSSGRGQETQYF. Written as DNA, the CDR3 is TGTGCCAGCAGCTCAAGTGGCAGGGGCCAGGAGACCCAGTACTTC.

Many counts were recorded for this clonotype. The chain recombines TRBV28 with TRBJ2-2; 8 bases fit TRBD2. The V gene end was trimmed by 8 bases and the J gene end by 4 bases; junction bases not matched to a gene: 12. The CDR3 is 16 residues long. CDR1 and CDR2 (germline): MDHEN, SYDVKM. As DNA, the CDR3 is TGTGCCAGCGTTCTAGCGGGTACCATAGCCACCGGGGAGCTGTTTTTT. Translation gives CASVLAGTIATGELFF.

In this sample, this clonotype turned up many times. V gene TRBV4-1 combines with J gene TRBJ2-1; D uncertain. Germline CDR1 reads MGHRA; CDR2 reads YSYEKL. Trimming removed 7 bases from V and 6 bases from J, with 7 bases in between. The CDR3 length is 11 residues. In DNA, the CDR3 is TGCGCCAGCAAAGGACCCAATGAGCAGTTCTTC. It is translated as CASKGPNEQFF.

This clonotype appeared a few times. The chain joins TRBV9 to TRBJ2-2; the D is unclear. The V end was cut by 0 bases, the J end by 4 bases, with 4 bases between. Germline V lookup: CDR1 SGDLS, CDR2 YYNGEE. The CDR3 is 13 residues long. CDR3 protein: CASSVGSTGELFF. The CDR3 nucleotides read TGTGCCAGCAGCGTAGGTAGCACCGGGGAGCTGTTTTTT.

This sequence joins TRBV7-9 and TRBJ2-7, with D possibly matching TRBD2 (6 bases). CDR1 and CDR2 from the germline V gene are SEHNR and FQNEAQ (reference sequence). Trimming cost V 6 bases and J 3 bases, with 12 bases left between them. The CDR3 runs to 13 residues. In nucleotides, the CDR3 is TGTGCCAGCAGGGATCGACTAGGCTACGAGCAGTACTTC. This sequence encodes CASRDRLGYEQYF. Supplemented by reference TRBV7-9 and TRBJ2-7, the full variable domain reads DTGVSQNPRHKITKRGQNVTFRCDPISEHNRLYWYRQTLGQGPEFLTYFQNEAQLEKSRLLSDRFSAERPKGSFSTLEIQRTEQGDSAMYLCASRDRLGYEQYFGPGTRLTVT.

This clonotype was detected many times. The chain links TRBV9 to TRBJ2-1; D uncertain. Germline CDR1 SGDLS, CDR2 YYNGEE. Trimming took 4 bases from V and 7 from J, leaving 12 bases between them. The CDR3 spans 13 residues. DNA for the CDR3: TGTGCCAGCAGCCCTCCGGCTTGGAATGAGCAGTTCTTC. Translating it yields CASSPPAWNEQFF.